The rows below give T cell receptor beta chains drawn from one sample of a study of T cells expressing NK-cell markers. Reanalyzing the 5' RACE reads, TCRdb keeps one entry per CDR3 protein, without DNA. The listing contains 300,000 to 450,000 distinct CDR3 sequences. Sample: blood T cells: a sorted CD56 or NKG2C T cell subset, CD4+ or CD8+ T cells, or bulk PBMC T cells (not recorded which). The receptors derive from a man aged 18 to 69 in good health. Both conserved end residues are part of each CDR3.

J gene	V gene	CDR3 protein
TRBJ1-5	TRBV7-4	CASSLPSQGMDNQPQHF
TRBJ1-4	TRBV25-1	CASKTDRRGEKLFF
TRBJ2-6	TRBV5-1	CASSGDRSGANVLTF
TRBJ1-4	TRBV3-1	CASSPRGTGIWGTNEKLFF
TRBJ2-5	TRBV5-1	CASSRGSNGETQYF
TRBJ2-1	TRBV12-3/TRBV12-4	CASSFALGGNEQFF
TRBJ2-6	TRBV6-2/TRBV6-3	CASSYRVTSDSGANVLTF
TRBJ2-1	TRBV7-8	CASRPRPSSSYNEQFF
TRBJ2-7	TRBV4-2	CASSQVYPAVYEQYF
TRBJ2-7	TRBV28	CASSFQHGQGAAYEQYF
TRBJ1-6	TRBV12-3/TRBV12-4	CATAPTTGVNSPLHF
TRBJ2-7	TRBV6-5	CASSFGAMGSQPPEQYF
TRBJ2-5	TRBV6-5	CASSYRQLGETQYF
TRBJ1-4	TRBV4-1	CASSQVPLDEKLFF
TRBJ2-5	TRBV2	CATLGGRGILETQYF
TRBJ2-7	TRBV20-1	CSACRDRGRYEQYF
TRBJ2-3	TRBV6-2/TRBV6-3	CASRDLGSTDTQYF
TRBJ1-2	TRBV19	CASHDRGGYTF
TRBJ2-1	TRBV5-1	CASSLKVWDRLLYQQFF
TRBJ2-1	TRBV2	CASGGGSSYNEQFF
TRBJ2-1	TRBV12-3/TRBV12-4	CASSSRREQFF
TRBJ1-1	TRBV6-2/TRBV6-3	CASSYVCLYTEAFF
TRBJ2-3	TRBV20-1	CSARDPTRLAGGSTDTQYF
TRBJ2-3	TRBV5-1	CASSSLAYTQYF
TRBJ1-4	TRBV12-3/TRBV12-4	CASSDLSKGKLFF
TRBJ2-3	TRBV15	CATSRATEHTDTQYF
TRBJ2-7	TRBV11-1	CASSPLTVVLGSSYEQYF
TRBJ1-2	TRBV7-9	CASRGVNAYGYTF
TRBJ2-5	TRBV3-1	CASSFSGIETQYF
TRBJ1-3	TRBV3-1	CASRRDRGDTIYF
TRBJ1-1	TRBV20-1	CSARQGGMNTEAFF
TRBJ2-1	TRBV7-3	CASSSSGQAYNEQFF
TRBJ2-6	TRBV24-1	CATSAWMGGANVLTF
TRBJ2-2	TRBV6-1	CASPLPGGTANTGELFF
TRBJ2-1	TRBV20-1	CSARVGGGMFNEQFF
TRBJ1-2	TRBV6-1	CASKRGDRGDGYTF
TRBJ1-5	TRBV2	CASTGTPSEPQHF
TRBJ2-7	TRBV29-1	CSVATGDFSYEQYF
TRBJ2-1	TRBV7-8	CASSLPRASQAYNEQFF
TRBJ1-2	TRBV2	CASSDRVIGGYTF
TRBJ1-2	TRBV3-1	CASSKQGTYGYTF
TRBJ2-7	TRBV6-5	CASSYWGASPYEQYF
TRBJ1-5	TRBV20-1	CSARDRGRGLFNQPQHF
TRBJ2-1	TRBV5-1	CASRSGGDTESYNEQFF
TRBJ2-7	TRBV7-6	CASSPRAGTRDEQYF
TRBJ2-3	TRBV7-2	CASSYVRGSTDTQYF
TRBJ2-3	TRBV7-2	CASSLTVGGGGYTQYF
TRBJ1-2	TRBV7-9	CASSDMRVNYGYTF
TRBJ2-1	TRBV3-1	CASTGSSYNEQFF
TRBJ2-1	TRBV6-1	CASSEAPDSESNEQFF
TRBJ1-1	TRBV18	CASSPLSFRSEAFF
TRBJ2-3	TRBV6-2/TRBV6-3	CASRMGLARTDTQYF